Each of the 29 T cell receptor beta chains below was sequenced from the same sample in a study of response to subunit inactivated influenza vaccine. In TCRdb, the RT-PCR reads were re-called with MiXCR into one record per CDR3 protein. The sample has 450,000 to 600,000 distinct CDR3 sequences; 16% are singletons. Material: CD4+ T cells sorted from PBMCs, obtained less than 30 months after vaccination. These receptors all stem from a man in his fifties or sixties who received an inactivated influenza vaccine.

The chain uses TRBV24-1 and TRBJ2-3; D may be TRBD1 (5 bases). The CDR3 extends over 13 amino acids. The germline gives CDR1 KGHDR, CDR2 SFDVKD. V lost 5 bases and J lost 4, with 9 bases in between. The CDR3 DNA is TGTGCCACCAGTGTAGGGGTTCCAGATACGCAGTATTTT. Protein: CATSVGVPDTQYF.

The chain recombines TRBV28 with TRBJ2-5; unclear D gene. Germline V gene data show CDR1 as MDHEN and CDR2 as SYDVKM. The CDR3 loop spans 14 amino acids. Trimming took 4 bases from V and 4 from J, leaving 13 bases between them. CDR3: CASSWATQRETQYF. In DNA, the CDR3 is TGTGCCAGCAGTTGGGCCACCCAGAGAGAGACCCAGTACTTC.

The rearrangement links TRBV6-2 or TRBV6-3 to TRBJ2-1; 8 bases map to TRBD1. The CDR3 has 16 amino acids. Trimming at V came to 6 bases and at J to 0 bases, leaving 7 bases not matched to a gene. From germline, CDR1 is MNHEY and CDR2 SVGEGT. CDR3 loop: CASRPPGTGSYNEQFF. CDR3 sequence (DNA): TGTGCCAGCAGGCCACCCGGGACAGGCTCCTACAATGAGCAGTTCTTC.

The rearrangement links TRBV5-5 to TRBJ1-4; TRBD1 might be the D (5 bases). V was shortened by 3 bases and J by 5 bases, with 11 bases between the two germline ends. This CDR3 has 14 residues. CDR1 is SGHKS and CDR2 is YYEKEE in the germline V gene (reference sequence). CDR3 sequence (DNA): TGTGCCAGCAGCTCGCGACAGAGGAATGAAAAACTGTTTTTT. Protein: CASSSRQRNEKLFF. Drawing the rest from reference TRBV5-5 and TRBJ1-4, the complete variable domain is DAGVTQSPTHLIKTRGQQVTLRCSPISGHKSVSWYQQVLGQGPQFIFQYYEKEERGRGNFPDRFSARQFPNYSSELNVNALLLGDSALYLCASSSRQRNEKLFFGSGTQLSVL.

This clonotype has a handful of counts. The V and J genes are TRBV7-2 and TRBJ2-1, with 12 bases matching TRBD2. Germline V gives CDR1 SGHTA, CDR2 FQGNSA. V dropped 5 bases and J dropped 8; count of bases not matched to a gene: 7. This CDR3 contains 15 residues. The CDR3 here is CASSPSSGRADEQFF. CDR3 coding DNA: TGTGCCAGCAGCCCCTCTAGCGGGAGGGCCGATGAGCAGTTCTTC.

The sample holds many counts of this clonotype. This sequence joins TRBV5-6 and TRBJ2-6; D unresolved. Trimming took 1 base from V and 1 from J, leaving 15 bases between them. Germline loops: CDR1 SGHDT, CDR2 YYEEEE. This CDR3 is 18 amino acids long. The CDR3 protein is CASSLLQYLLSGANVLTF. The DNA of the CDR3 is TGTGCCAGCAGCTTGCTCCAGTACCTTCTATCTGGGGCCAACGTCCTGACTTTC.

The chain employs TRBV6-1 and TRBJ2-4; a possible D gene is TRBD2 (5 bases). The germline V gene encodes CDR1 MNHNS and CDR2 SASEGT. This CDR3 is 13 amino acids long. V was trimmed by 7 bases and J by 1 base, leaving 8 bases between them. The CDR3 DNA follows: TGTGCCAGCAAGCGGTCCGCCAAAAACATTCAGTACTTC. It translates to CASKRSAKNIQYF.

The chain links TRBV11-2 to TRBJ2-7, with TRBD2 matching 7 bases. This CDR3 has 17 amino acids. The germline V gene has CDR1 SGHAT and CDR2 FQNNGV. The J segment lost 4 bases and the V segment lost 4 bases, leaving 16 bases of the junction unmatched. The CDR3 loop reads CASSYRRGGRGSYEQYF. The CDR3 DNA reads TGTGCCAGCAGCTACCGTCGCGGTGGGCGGGGGAGTTACGAGCAGTACTTC. The full variable domain, in which reference TRBV11-2 and TRBJ2-7 provide the parts outside the CDR3, is EAGVAQSPRYKIIEKRQSVAFWCNPISGHATLYWYQQILGQGPKLLIQFQNNGVVDDSQLPKDRFSAERLKGVDSTLKIQPAKLEDSAVYLCASSYRRGGRGSYEQYFGPGTRLTVT.

This clonotype came up a few times. The chain is built from TRBV4-1 and TRBJ1-1; a possible D gene is TRBD1 (5 bases). The V end lost 0 bases, the J end lost 7 bases, and 9 bases lay between the germline ends. This CDR3 region has 13 residues. The germline V gene has CDR1 MGHRA and CDR2 YSYEKL. CDR3 sequence reads: CASSQDRQNEAFF. Here the CDR3 DNA reads TGCGCCAGCAGCCAAGATCGACAGAATGAAGCTTTCTTT.

This clonotype was counted only a few times. The rearrangement joins TRBV5-1 to TRBJ2-5; D gene ambiguous. V was clipped by 0 bases and J by 3 bases, with 9 bases between them. CDR1 and CDR2 from the germline V gene are SGHRS and YFSETQ. This CDR3 has 14 residues. CDR3 amino acids: CASSLVAGKETQYF. CDR3 sequence (DNA): TGCGCCAGCAGCTTGGTGGCAGGCAAAGAGACCCAGTACTTC.

This clonotype was seen at least ten times. This chain joins TRBV7-9 and TRBJ1-4; D may be TRBD1 (5 bases). Looked up from germline, CDR1 is SEHNR and CDR2 is FQNEAQ (reference sequence). This CDR3 comprises 14 residues. V was shortened by 5 bases and J by 3 bases, with 10 bases between the two germline ends. DNA of the CDR3: TGTGCCAGCAGCCTGATGGGGGCTAATGAAAAACTGTTTTTT. Its protein product is CASSLMGANEKLFF.

In the case of this clonotype: Since a much larger clone is just one base distant, this may be a read error. This sequence joins TRBV4-2 and TRBJ2-7, with 11 bases aligning to TRBD2. Per germline, CDR1 LGHNA and CDR2 YNFKEQ. V lost 1 base and J lost 4; bases outside the gene matches: 3. This CDR3 has 15 amino acids. The CDR3 DNA reads TGTGCCAGCAGCCAAGTTACTAGCGGGAGTTACGAGCAGTACTTC. This sequence encodes CASSQVTSGSYEQYF.

The rearrangement joins TRBV5-1 to TRBJ2-1, with 8 positions matching TRBD1. The junction had 6 bases not matched to a gene; V was cut back by 3 bases and J by 4 bases. The CDR3 spans 15 residues. Germline V gene sequence: CDR1 SGHRS, CDR2 YFSETQ. CDR3 coding DNA: TGCGCCAGCAGCTCGGACAGGGATATTTACAATGAGCAGTTCTTC. As protein: CASSSDRDIYNEQFF.

This clonotype was detected a few times. This chain connects TRBV5-1 to TRBJ2-2; 10 positions agree with TRBD1. The germline V gene encodes CDR1 SGHRS and CDR2 YFSETQ. V trimming: 4 bases; J trimming: 2 bases; junction bases outside the gene matches: 5. The CDR3 length is 16 residues. CDR3 residues: CASSPGQGPNTGELFF. As DNA, the CDR3 is TGCGCCAGCAGCCCGGGACAGGGGCCCAACACCGGGGAGCTGTTTTTT.

This sequence joins TRBV5-1 and TRBJ2-3; 13 nucleotides align to TRBD2. The CDR3 totals 18 residues. The junction had 10 bases not matched to a gene; V was cut back by 4 bases and J by 2 bases. Germline CDR1 is SGHRS and CDR2 is YFSETQ. DNA of the CDR3: TGCGCCAGCAGCAATGGACTAGCGGGAGTCCCCCCCACAGATACGCAGTATTTT. Its protein is CASSNGLAGVPPTDTQYF.

V and J are TRBV5-1 and TRBJ2-3; 9 positions agree with TRBD2. The V gene's germline CDR1 is SGHRS and CDR2 YFSETQ. V lost 4 bases, J lost 6 bases, and 12 bases stayed unmatched. The CDR3 has 16 residues. The CDR3, as DNA: TGCGCCAGCAGCCCGAAGGCGACTAGCGGATCTGATACGCAGTATTTT. Translated: CASSPKATSGSDTQYF.

This clonotype was observed a few times. V usage is TRBV12-3 or TRBV12-4 and J usage is TRBJ2-7, with 11 bases identical to TRBD1. The V segment lost 5 bases and the J segment 2 bases; nucleotides outside the gene matches: 5. There are 15 residues in the CDR3. The CDR3 protein is CASSDGQGATYEQYF. The CDR3, as DNA: TGTGCCAGCAGTGATGGACAGGGGGCCACCTACGAGCAGTACTTC.

The chain uses TRBV20-1 and TRBJ2-5, with D perhaps matching TRBD2 (6 bases). The CDR3 sequence is 14 residues long. The V end lost 3 bases, the J end lost 7 bases, and 18 bases lay between the germline ends. The germline gives CDR1 DFQATT, CDR2 SNEGSKA (reference sequence). CDR3 protein: CSARTPRPGGTQYF. DNA of the CDR3: TGCAGTGCTAGGACTCCCCGCCCCGGGGGGACCCAGTACTTC.

The table lists this clonotype with a few counts. The rearrangement joins TRBV4-2 to TRBJ1-4; D may be TRBD1 (5 bases). Germline CDR1 LGHNA, CDR2 YNFKEQ. This CDR3 region has 13 residues. Between the trimmed V and J ends, which lost 6 bases and 7 bases, there was a span of 12 bases. The CDR3, as DNA: TGTGCCAGCAGTCCGCAGGGTGGTGAAAAACTGTTTTTT. It specifies CASSPQGGEKLFF.

The chain carries TRBV5-1 and TRBJ2-3; the D gene is possibly TRBD1 (7 bases). The ends were cut back, 4 bases at V and 4 bases at J, with 19 bases in the middle. The CDR3 totals 16 residues. Germline lookup yields CDR1 SGHRS and CDR2 YFSETQ. This CDR3 is CASSVEGALRSDTQYF. CDR3 in DNA: TGCGCCAGCAGCGTGGAGGGGGCCCTACGGTCAGATACGCAGTATTTT.

In its sample, this clonotype was seen many times. The chain joins TRBV4-1 to TRBJ2-5; 7 bases fit TRBD2. Germline CDR1 and CDR2: MGHRA and YSYEKL. The CDR3 covers 13 residues. Trimming at V came to 2 bases and at J to 4 bases, leaving 1 base not matched to a gene. This CDR3 is CASSQTGGETQYF. CDR3 nucleotide sequence: TGCGCCAGCAGCCAAACGGGGGGAGAGACCCAGTACTTC.

This clonotype was picked up a small number of times. The genes are TRBV6-7 and TRBJ2-3; 12 bases fit TRBD2. TRBV6-7 is recorded as an ORF, its role being uncertain. V gave up 7 bases and J gave up 4 bases; unmatched junction bases: 6. This CDR3 has 15 residues. CDR3 sequence reads: CASNLLAGGSDTQYF. The CDR3 nucleotides are TGTGCCAGCAACCTACTAGCGGGGGGATCAGATACGCAGTATTTT.

In its sample, this clonotype was seen many times. The chain links TRBV12-3 or TRBV12-4 to TRBJ2-2, with TRBD2 matching 8 bases. Trimming took 5 bases from V and 0 from J; bases not matched to a gene: 5. This CDR3 comprises 16 residues. The CDR3 reads CASSGLAGPNTGELFF. In nucleotides, the CDR3 is TGTGCCAGCAGTGGATTAGCGGGACCGAACACCGGGGAGCTGTTTTTT.

This clonotype was observed a handful of times. The V call is TRBV7-8, the J call TRBJ2-5; D unclear. Trimming took 5 bases from V and 0 from J, leaving 13 bases between them. The CDR3 loop spans 15 amino acids. Germline assignment: CDR1 SGHVS and CDR2 FQNEAQ. The DNA of the CDR3 is TGTGCCAGCAGCCCGAGCGCCAGCTACCAAGAGACCCAGTACTTC. Translation gives CASSPSASYQETQYF.

V usage is TRBV5-1 and J usage is TRBJ2-3, with D possibly TRBD2 on 6 matching bases. The CDR3 extends over 14 amino acids. Germline CDR1 and CDR2: SGHRS and YFSETQ. V lost 5 bases, J lost 5 bases, and 15 bases lay in between. The CDR3 spells CASSGWGGGDTQYF. The CDR3 coding sequence is TGCGCCAGCAGTGGATGGGGAGGTGGAGATACGCAGTATTTT.

This clonotype was counted a few times. The rearrangement uses TRBV12-3 or TRBV12-4 and TRBJ1-6; D remains ambiguous. This CDR3 is 14 amino acids long. The germline V and J ends were trimmed by 1 base and 6 bases, with 7 bases remaining between them. Here the CDR3 DNA reads TGTGCCAGCAGTTTAGATCCAGTTAATTCACCCCTCCACTTT. Translating it yields CASSLDPVNSPLHF.

This clonotype was observed a handful of times. The chain employs TRBV7-2 and TRBJ2-3, with no clear D. The CDR3 covers 13 residues. Trimming removed 2 bases at V and 7 bases at J, with 10 bases between. Germline assignment: CDR1 SGHTA and CDR2 FQGNSA. The CDR3 bases are TGTGCCAGCAGCTTAAACCCAGCGTATACGCAGTATTTT. Protein sequence: CASSLNPAYTQYF.

This clonotype was detected many times. The rearrangement links TRBV7-9 to TRBJ2-4; TRBD1 aligns across 7 bases. Per the germline V gene, CDR1 is SEHNR and CDR2 is FQNEAQ (reference sequence). V shed 2 bases, J shed 12 bases, and the junction held 4 bases outside the gene matches. The CDR3 spans 12 residues. CDR3 loop: CASSLTGAYQYF. The CDR3 coding sequence is TGTGCCAGCAGCTTAACAGGGGCTTATCAGTACTTC.

The gene calls are TRBV12-3 or TRBV12-4 and TRBJ1-5; possible D gene TRBD1, 5 bases. V lost 2 bases, J lost 6 bases, and 11 bases lay in between. The CDR3 is 14 residues long. Written as DNA, the CDR3 is TGTGCCAGCAGTTTATCCCAGGGTGGTCAGCCCCAGCATTTT. Protein: CASSLSQGGQPQHF.